This T cell receptor beta chain was retrieved from a study of blood T cell repertoires in COVID-19. TCRdb keeps only in-frame clones here, not all; method: immunoSEQ multiplex PCR. The sample lists fewer than 130,000 clones; around nine tenths were seen once. The germline V gene encodes CDR1 MDHEN and CDR2 SYDVKM. The CDR3 is made up of 13 amino acids. V lost 8 bases and J 6 bases, leaving 13 bases between the germline ends. Sequencing input: peripheral blood. The J gene is TRBJ2-2, the V gene TRBV28; the D gene is possibly TRBD1 (6 bases). The sequence was collected from a human donor in a cohort sampled during active COVID-19. CDR3 DNA: TGTGCCAGCGCCTGGGGGCGTTCCGGGGAGCTGTTTTTT. Amino acid sequence: CASAWGRSGELFF.